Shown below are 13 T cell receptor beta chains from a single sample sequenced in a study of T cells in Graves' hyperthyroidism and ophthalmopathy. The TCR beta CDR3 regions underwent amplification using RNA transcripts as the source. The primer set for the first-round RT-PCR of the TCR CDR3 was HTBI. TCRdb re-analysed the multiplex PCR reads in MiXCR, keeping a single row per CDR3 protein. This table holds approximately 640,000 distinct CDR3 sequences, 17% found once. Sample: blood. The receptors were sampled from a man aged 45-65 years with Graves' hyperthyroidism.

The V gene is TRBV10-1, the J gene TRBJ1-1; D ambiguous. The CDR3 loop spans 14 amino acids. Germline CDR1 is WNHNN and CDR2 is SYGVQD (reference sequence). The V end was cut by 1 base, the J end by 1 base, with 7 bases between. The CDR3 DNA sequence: TGCGCCAGCAGTGAGTTCCGGGAGAACACTGAAGCTTTCTTT. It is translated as CASSEFRENTEAFF.

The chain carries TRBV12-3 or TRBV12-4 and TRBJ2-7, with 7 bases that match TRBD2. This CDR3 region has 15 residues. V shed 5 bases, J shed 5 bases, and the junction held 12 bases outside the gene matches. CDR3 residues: CASSPLKGGSHEQYF. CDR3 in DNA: TGTGCCAGCAGTCCCTTGAAGGGAGGGTCCCACGAGCAGTACTTC.

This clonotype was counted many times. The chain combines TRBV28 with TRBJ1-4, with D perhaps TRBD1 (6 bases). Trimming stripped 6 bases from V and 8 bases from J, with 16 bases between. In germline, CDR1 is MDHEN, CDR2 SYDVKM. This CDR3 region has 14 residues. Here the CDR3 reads CASREGGAFEKLFF. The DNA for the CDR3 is TGTGCCAGCAGGGAGGGGGGGGCGTTCGAAAAACTGTTTTTT.

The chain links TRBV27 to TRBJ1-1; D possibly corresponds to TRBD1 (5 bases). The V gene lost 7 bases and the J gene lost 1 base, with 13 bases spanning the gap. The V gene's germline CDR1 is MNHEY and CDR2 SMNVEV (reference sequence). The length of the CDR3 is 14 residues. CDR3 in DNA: TGTGCCAGCAAACGACAGCGGAGGAACACTGAAGCTTTCTTT. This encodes CASKRQRRNTEAFF.

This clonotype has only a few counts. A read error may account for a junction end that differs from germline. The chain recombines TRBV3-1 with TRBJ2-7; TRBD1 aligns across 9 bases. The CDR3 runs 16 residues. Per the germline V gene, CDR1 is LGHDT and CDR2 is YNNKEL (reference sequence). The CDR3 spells CASTQLPGQGAYEQYF. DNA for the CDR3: TGTGCCAGCACCCAACTTCCGGGACAGGGCGCCTACGAGCAGTACTTC.

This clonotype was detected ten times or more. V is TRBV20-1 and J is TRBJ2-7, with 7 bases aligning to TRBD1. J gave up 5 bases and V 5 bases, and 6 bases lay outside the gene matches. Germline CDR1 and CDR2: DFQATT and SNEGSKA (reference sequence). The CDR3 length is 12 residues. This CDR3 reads CSAPMDRNEQYF. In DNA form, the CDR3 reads TGCAGTGCTCCAATGGACAGGAACGAGCAGTACTTC.

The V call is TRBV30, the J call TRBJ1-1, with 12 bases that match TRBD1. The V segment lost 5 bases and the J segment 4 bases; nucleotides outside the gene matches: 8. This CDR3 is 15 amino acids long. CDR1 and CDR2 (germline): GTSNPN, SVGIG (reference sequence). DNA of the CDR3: TGTGCCTGGGCGGAGGGACAGGGGGCGGGCACTGAAGCTTTCTTT. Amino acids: CAWAEGQGAGTEAFF.

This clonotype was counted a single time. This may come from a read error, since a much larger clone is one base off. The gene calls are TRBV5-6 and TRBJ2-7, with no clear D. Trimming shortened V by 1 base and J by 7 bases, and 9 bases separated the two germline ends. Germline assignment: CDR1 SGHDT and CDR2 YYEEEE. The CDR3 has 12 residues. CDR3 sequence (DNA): TGTGCCAGCAGCTTGTACTTCTATGAGCAGTACTTC. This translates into CASSLYFYEQYF.

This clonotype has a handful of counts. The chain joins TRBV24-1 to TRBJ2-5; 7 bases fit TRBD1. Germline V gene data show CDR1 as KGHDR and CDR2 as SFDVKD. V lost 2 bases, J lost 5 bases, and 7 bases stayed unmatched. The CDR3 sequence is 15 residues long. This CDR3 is CATSDSRQGPETQYF. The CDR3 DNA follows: TGTGCCACCAGTGATTCCCGACAGGGTCCGGAGACCCAGTACTTC.

CDR3 sequence (DNA): TGTGCCTGGACTGGCTTCTTGAGCGAGCAGTACTTC. Translated: CAWTGFLSEQYF. The chain uses TRBV30 and TRBJ2-7; unclear D gene. Trimming cost V 4 bases and J 6 bases, with 13 bases left between them. CDR3 length: 12 residues. The germline V gene encodes CDR1 GTSNPN and CDR2 SVGIG (reference sequence).

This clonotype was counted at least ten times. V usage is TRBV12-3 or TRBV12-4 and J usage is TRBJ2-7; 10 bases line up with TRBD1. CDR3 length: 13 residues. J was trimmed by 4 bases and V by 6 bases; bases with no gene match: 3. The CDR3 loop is CASRRTGGYEQYF. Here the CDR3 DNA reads TGTGCCAGCAGGCGGACAGGGGGGTACGAGCAGTACTTC.

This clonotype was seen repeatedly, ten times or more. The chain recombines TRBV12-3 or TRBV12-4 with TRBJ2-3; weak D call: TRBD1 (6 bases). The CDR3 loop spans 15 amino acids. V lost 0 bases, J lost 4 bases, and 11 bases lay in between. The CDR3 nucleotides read TGTGCCAGCAGTTTAGCCCCAGGGGCCCCAGATACGCAGTATTTT. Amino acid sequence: CASSLAPGAPDTQYF.

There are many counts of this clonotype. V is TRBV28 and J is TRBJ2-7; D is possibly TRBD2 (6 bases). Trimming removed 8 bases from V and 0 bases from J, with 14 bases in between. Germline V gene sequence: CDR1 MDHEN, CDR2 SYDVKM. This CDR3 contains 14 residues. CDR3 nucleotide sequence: TGTGCCAGCGTCGGGAGTCCCCTCTCCTACGAGCAGTACTTC. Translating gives CASVGSPLSYEQYF.